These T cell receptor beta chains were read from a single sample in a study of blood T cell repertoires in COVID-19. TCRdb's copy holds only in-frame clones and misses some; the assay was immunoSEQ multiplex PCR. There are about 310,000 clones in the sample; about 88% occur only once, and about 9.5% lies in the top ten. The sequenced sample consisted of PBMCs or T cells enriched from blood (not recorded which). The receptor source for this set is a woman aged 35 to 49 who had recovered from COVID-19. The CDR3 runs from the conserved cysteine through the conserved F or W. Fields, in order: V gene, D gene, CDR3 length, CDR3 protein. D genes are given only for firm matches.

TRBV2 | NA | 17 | CASSELIRVRENYEQYF
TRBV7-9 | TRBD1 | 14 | CASGSGDSSYEQYF
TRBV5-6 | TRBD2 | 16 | CASRGPGLTSTDTQYF
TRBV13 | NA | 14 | CASSLRGPTDTQYF
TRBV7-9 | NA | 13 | CASSSKSQETQYF
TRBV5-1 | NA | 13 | CASGAVGGETQYF
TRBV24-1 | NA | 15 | CATSDLSVGTDTQYF
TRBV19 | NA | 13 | CASSSPTEVSQYF
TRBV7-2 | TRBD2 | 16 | CASSLLSGSSTDTQYF
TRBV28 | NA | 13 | CASRNSGTGELFF
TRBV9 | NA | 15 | CASSDPGLRTDTQYF